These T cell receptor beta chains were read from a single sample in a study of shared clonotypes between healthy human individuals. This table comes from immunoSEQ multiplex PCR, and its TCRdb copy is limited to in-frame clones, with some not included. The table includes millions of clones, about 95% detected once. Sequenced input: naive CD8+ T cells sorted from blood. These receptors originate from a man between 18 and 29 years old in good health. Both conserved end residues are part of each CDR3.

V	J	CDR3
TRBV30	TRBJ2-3	CAWSVQGDTQYF
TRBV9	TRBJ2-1	CASSVAEVYRAEYNEQFF
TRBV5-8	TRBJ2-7	CASSPGLAGDSYEQYF
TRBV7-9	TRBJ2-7	CASSSGTESYEQYF
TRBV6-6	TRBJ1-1	CASRVTLNTEAFF
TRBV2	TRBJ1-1	CASSADSNTEAFF
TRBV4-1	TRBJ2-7	CASSQTESYEQYF
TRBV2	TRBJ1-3	CASSGDRGRSGNTIYF
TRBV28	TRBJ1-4	CASSLSGVGAWDHYEKLFF
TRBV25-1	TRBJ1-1	CASSPGDGNTEAFF
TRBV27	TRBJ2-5	CASSPILGEPETQYF
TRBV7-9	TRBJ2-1	CASSLGRSDLTYNEQFF
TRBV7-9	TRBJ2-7	CASSPTAFEQYF
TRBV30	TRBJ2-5	CASGLAGGGETQYF
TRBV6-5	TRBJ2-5	CASSNSGTGGETQYF
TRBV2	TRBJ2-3	CASSEWREPPTDTQYF
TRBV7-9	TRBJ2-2	CASSLAGGRVPEELFF
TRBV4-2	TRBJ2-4	CASSQDRTGGGSGAKNIQYF
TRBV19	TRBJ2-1	CASSIGETEQFF
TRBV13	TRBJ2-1	CASSLVSESSYNEQFF
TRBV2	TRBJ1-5	CASRDRGSNQPQHF
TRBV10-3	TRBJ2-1	CAISDAGGRNEQFF
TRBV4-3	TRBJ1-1	CASSQSRYTEAFF
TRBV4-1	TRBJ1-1	CASSQVGTGYAFF
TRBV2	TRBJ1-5	CASSDRGQRRQPQHF
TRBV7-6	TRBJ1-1	CASSWGLISEDTEAFF
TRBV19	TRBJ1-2	CASSSNAANYGYTF
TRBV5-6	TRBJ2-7	CASSFGGPSYEQYF
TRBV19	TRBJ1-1	CASSRLTYYGEAFF
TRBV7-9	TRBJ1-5	CASSLAGDGNQPQHF